The clone carrying this TCR beta chain was seen more than once but under ten times. The study drew participants aged about 18 to 95 years from roughly 25 US areas. Participant reports of clinical history set cohort assignment. The data originate from a study of blood T cell repertoires in COVID-19. The overall study: Acute and convalescent COVID-19 specimens originated in the United States, Italy and Spain. Sample material is recorded as cDNA or gDNA derived from T cells, B-cell-depleted T cells, or PBMCs.

V lost 2 bases and J lost 4; bases outside the gene matches: 0. CDR1 and CDR2 from the germline V gene are MRHNA and SNTAGT. This CDR3 region has 14 residues. Profiled with immunoSEQ multiplex PCR; TCRdb holds only in-frame clones, not every one. The sample lists about 200,000 clones, 82% occurring once. The source is a man between 35 and 55 years old who had recovered from COVID-19. The genes are TRBV6-4 and TRBJ2-2; TRBD2 matches at 8 bases. The sequenced material came from PBMCs or T cells enriched from blood (not recorded which). CDR3 coding DNA: TGTGCCAGCAGTGACGGGACTAGCACCGGGGAGCTGTTTTTT. Amino acids: CASSDGTSTGELFF.